This entry lists 6 T cell receptor beta chains sequenced from one sample in a study of spatial heterogeneity in lung cancer. TCRdb passed the 5' RACE reads through MiXCR, listing each CDR3 protein once. The sample includes around 87,000 distinct CDR3 sequences, about 12% seen only once; the top ten take about 40%. As to time point: sample taken at primary tumor resection. Whole RNA obtained from tumor, nontumor lung or frozen PBMC underwent sequencing without sorting. Specimen: PBMCs, collected at surgery. These receptors all stem from a male donor with early-stage non-small cell lung cancer.

V gene TRBV28 combines with J gene TRBJ2-2; a weak D match, TRBD2 (6 bases). V lost 2 bases to trimming and J lost 4 bases, with 8 bases between them. This CDR3 spans 14 amino acids. In germline, CDR1 is MDHEN, CDR2 SYDVKM. The CDR3 region is CASSLLGGTGELFF. CDR3 sequence (DNA): TGTGCCAGCAGTTTACTGGGGGGCACCGGGGAGCTGTTTTTT.

This clonotype appeared a few times. The chain combines TRBV7-6 with TRBJ1-2; D ambiguous. This CDR3 has 13 amino acids. The germline gives CDR1 SGHVS, CDR2 FNYEAQ. Trimming shortened V by 1 base and J by 3 bases, and 6 bases separated the two germline ends. This chain's CDR3 is CASSLGEDYGYTF. The DNA of the CDR3 is TGTGCCAGCAGCTTAGGGGAGGACTATGGCTACACCTTC. The variable domain in full, with the rest retrieved from reference TRBV7-6 and TRBJ1-2, is GAGVSQSPRYKVTKRGQDVALRCDPISGHVSLYWYRQALGQGPEFLTYFNYEAQQDKSGLPNDRFSAERPEGSISTLTIQRTEQRDSAMYRCASSLGEDYGYTFGSGTRLTVV.

The chain carries TRBV7-2 and TRBJ2-3; 8 bases agree with TRBD2. V trimming: 3 bases; J trimming: 4 bases; junction bases outside the gene matches: 6. This CDR3 region has 15 residues. In germline, CDR1 is SGHTA, CDR2 FQGNSA. The CDR3 reads CASSLYGLAPDTQYF. The DNA for the CDR3 is TGTGCCAGCAGCTTGTACGGACTAGCCCCAGATACGCAGTATTTT.

This clonotype was detected many times. The rearrangement links TRBV6-6 to TRBJ2-5; D may be TRBD1 (7 bases). V lost 0 bases and J 5 bases, leaving 10 bases between the germline ends. The CDR3 extends over 14 amino acids. Germline CDR1 MNHNY, CDR2 SVGAGI (reference sequence). The CDR3 loop reads CASSYSTGRETQYF. DNA of the CDR3: TGTGCCAGCAGTTACTCGACAGGGAGGGAGACCCAGTACTTC.

The chain carries TRBV12-3 or TRBV12-4 and TRBJ2-1, with D perhaps matching TRBD2 (6 bases). The CDR3 length is 16 residues. Deletions cut 1 base from V and 0 bases from J, with 10 bases between. The CDR3 is CASSLVGGSSYNEQFF. DNA of the CDR3: TGTGCCAGCAGTTTAGTAGGAGGGTCCTCCTACAATGAGCAGTTCTTC.

The chain carries TRBV7-2 and TRBJ2-3, with TRBD2 matching 13 bases. Germline values: CDR1 SGHTA, CDR2 FQGNSA. There are 15 residues in the CDR3. After removal of 5 bases from V and 3 bases from J, the junction contained 2 bases not matched to a gene. For the CDR3, the DNA is TGTGCCAGCAGCCGGGGACTAGCGGGAACAGATACGCAGTATTTT. As protein: CASSRGLAGTDTQYF.